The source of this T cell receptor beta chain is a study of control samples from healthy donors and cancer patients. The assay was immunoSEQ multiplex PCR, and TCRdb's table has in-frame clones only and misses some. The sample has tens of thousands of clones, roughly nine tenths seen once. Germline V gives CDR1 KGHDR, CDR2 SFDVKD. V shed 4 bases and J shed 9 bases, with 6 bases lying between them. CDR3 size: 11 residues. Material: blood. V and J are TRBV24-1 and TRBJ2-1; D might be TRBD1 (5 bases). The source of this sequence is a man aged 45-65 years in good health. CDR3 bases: TGTGCCACCAGTGAAAGGGGTGAGCAGTTCTTC. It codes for CATSERGEQFF.